This T cell receptor (beta chain) appears in the sequencing data of a study of read filtering for tumor transcriptome and immune sequencing. At the time of active disease, bone marrow was collected from every patient. This clonotype was counted a few times. Its antigen is still unknown. One end of the junction does not line up with germline, which may come from a read error. Molecular barcoded adaptors covering alpha/delta and beta/gamma chains were used on around 370 ng RNA. TCRdb called the reads again in MiXCR, with one record for every CDR3 protein. In the table there are more than 35,000 distinct CDR3 sequences, approximately 14% of which are singletons. Germline assignment: CDR1 KGHDR and CDR2 SFDVKD. The CDR3 totals 17 residues. General observations from the study: The CD138-negative fraction was mixed bone marrow immune cells, not pure T cells.

V gene TRBV24-1 combines with J gene TRBJ2-1; D may be TRBD1 (5 bases). The sequence came from a donor aged 40 or older with multiple myeloma. Material for sequencing was a population of CD138-negative cells sorted from bone marrow. CDR3 nucleotides: TGTGCCCCCAGTGATAGTTCCCGACAGCCCTATCGCAGTGAGCAGTTCTTC. Amino acids: CAPSDSSRQPYRSEQFF.